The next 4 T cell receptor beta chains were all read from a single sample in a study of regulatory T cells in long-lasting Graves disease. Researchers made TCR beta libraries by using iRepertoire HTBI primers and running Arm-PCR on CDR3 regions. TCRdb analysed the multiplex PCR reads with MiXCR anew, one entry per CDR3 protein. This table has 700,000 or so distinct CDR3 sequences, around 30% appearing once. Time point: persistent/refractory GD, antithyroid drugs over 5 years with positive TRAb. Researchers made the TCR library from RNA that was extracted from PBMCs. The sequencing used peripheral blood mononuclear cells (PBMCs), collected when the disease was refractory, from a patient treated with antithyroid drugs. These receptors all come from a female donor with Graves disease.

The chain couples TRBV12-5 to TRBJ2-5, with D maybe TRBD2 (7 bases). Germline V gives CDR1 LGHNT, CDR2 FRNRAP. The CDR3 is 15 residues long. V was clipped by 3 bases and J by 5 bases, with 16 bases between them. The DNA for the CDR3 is TGTGCTAGTGGTTTCAGCGGGACAAGGGAGGAGACCCAGTACTTC. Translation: CASGFSGTREETQYF. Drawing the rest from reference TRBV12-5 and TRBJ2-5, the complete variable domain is DARVTQTPRHKVTEMGQEVTMRCQPILGHNTVFWYRQTMMQGLELLAYFRNRAPLDDSGMPKDRFSAEMPDATLATLKIQPSEPRDSAVYFCASGFSGTREETQYFGPGTRLLVL.

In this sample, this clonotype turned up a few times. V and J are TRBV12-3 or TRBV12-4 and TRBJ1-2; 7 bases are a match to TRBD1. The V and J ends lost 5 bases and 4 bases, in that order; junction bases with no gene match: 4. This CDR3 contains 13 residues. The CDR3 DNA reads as TGTGCCAGCAGTAAACGGACAGGCTATGGCTACACCTTC. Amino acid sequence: CASSKRTGYGYTF.

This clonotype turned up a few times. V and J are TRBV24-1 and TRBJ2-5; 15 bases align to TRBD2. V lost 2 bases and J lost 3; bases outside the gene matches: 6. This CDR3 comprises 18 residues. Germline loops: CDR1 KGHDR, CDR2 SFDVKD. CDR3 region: CATSDSGTSGRREETQYF. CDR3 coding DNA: TGTGCCACCAGTGATTCCGGGACTAGCGGGAGGCGGGAAGAGACCCAGTACTTC.

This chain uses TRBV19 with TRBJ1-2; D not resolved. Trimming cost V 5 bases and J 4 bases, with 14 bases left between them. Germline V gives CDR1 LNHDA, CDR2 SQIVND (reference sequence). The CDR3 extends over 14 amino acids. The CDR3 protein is CASSPDGILYGYTF. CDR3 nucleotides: TGTGCCAGTAGTCCGGACGGAATCCTCTATGGCTACACCTTC. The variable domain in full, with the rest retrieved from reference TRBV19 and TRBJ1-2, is DGGITQSPKYLFRKEGQNVTLSCEQNLNHDAMYWYRQDPGQGLRLIYYSQIVNDFQKGDIAEGYSVSREKKESFPLTVTSAQKNPTAFYLCASSPDGILYGYTFGSGTRLTVV.